This TCR beta chain was sequenced in a study of early T cells in non-severe SARS-CoV-2 infection. Via MiXCR, TCRdb re-called the 5' RACE reads, giving one row per CDR3 protein. The sample records 83,000 or so distinct CDR3 sequences, about 9.4% being singletons. This clonotype was seen more than once but under ten times. V lost 4 bases, J lost 5 bases, and 12 bases lay in between. This CDR3 spans 14 amino acids. Germline V gene data show CDR1 as MGHDK and CDR2 as SYGVNS. This rearrangement joins TRBV25-1 to TRBJ1-5, with D perhaps matching TRBD1 (6 bases). Sequenced material: whole blood, taken at baseline. This clonotype was sampled from an adult who was a healthcare worker with PCR-confirmed SARS-CoV-2 infection or an uninfected control (not recorded which). The CDR3 loop reads CASSGLGGHQPQHF. DNA for the CDR3: TGTGCCAGCAGTGGACTGGGGGGGCATCAGCCCCAGCATTTT.